The clone carrying this T cell receptor beta chain was observed once. Its antigen is still unknown. An even split of each subset's genomic DNA across several immunoSEQ plates was performed. Here immunoSEQ multiplex PCR was the method, and the copy in TCRdb shows in-frame clones only, minus some. The sample consists of roughly 1,100,000 clones, around 74% of them appearing once. This sample is part of a study of shared clonotypes between healthy human individuals. Broader study findings: Among donors, clonotype sharing was expected to be affected by sequencing depth.

CDR1 and CDR2 from the germline V gene are SGHRS and YFSETQ. V lost 4 bases to trimming and J lost 5 bases; unmatched junction nucleotides: 10. The CDR3 extends over 17 amino acids. The receptor comes from a man younger than 30 in good health. Specimen: memory CD4+ T cells sorted from blood. Subset reported: CD45RA-negative fraction. The chain uses TRBV5-1 and TRBJ2-1; 12 bases match TRBD2. CDR3 sequence (DNA): TGCGCCAGCAGCACCCGACTAGCGGGAGAATTCGACAATGAGCAGTTCTTC. It is translated as CASSTRLAGEFDNEQFF. The entire variable domain, with the rest obtained from reference TRBV5-1 and TRBJ2-1, is as follows: KAGVTQTPRYLIKTRGQQVTLSCSPISGHRSVSWYQQTPGQGLQFLFEYFSETQRNKGNFPGRFSGRQFSNSRSEMNVSTLELGDSALYLCASSTRLAGEFDNEQFFGPGTRLTVL.